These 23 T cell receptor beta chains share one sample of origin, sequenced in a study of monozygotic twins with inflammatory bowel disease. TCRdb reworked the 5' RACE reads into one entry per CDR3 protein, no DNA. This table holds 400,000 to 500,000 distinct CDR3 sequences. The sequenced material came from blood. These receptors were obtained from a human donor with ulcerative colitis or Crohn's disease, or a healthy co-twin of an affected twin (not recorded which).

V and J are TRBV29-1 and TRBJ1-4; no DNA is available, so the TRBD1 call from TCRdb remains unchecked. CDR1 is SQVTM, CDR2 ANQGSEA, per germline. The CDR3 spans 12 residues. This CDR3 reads CSVGDHNEKLFF.

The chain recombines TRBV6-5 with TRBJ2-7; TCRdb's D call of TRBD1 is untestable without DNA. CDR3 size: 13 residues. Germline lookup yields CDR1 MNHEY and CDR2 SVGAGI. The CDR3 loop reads CASSSTGTGEQYF.

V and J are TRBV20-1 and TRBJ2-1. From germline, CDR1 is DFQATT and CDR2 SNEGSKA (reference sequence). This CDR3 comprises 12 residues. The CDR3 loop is CSARGLGNEQFF.

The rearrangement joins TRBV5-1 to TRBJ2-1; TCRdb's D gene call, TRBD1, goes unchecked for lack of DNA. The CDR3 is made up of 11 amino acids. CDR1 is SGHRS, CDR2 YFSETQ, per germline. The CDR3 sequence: CASSLGQGKFF.

Here the CDR3 reads CASGKQSYEQYF. The genes are TRBV7-2 and TRBJ2-7. The CDR3 extends over 12 amino acids. Germline values: CDR1 SGHTA, CDR2 FQGNSA.

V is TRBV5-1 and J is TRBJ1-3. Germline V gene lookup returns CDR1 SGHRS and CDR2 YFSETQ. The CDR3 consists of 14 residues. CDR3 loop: CASSSGHSGNTIYF.

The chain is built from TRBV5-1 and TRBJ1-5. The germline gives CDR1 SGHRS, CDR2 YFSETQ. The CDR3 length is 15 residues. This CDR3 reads CASSLEGQTGQPQHF.

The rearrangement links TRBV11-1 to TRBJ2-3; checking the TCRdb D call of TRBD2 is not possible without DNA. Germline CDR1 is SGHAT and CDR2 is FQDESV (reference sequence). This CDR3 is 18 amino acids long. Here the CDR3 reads CASSPVLRLAGAPDTQYF.

The CDR3 sequence is CASRGKGPGHNEQFF. V usage is TRBV12-3 or TRBV12-4 and J usage is TRBJ2-1; no DNA is available, so the TRBD1 call from TCRdb remains unchecked. The CDR3 is made up of 15 amino acids.

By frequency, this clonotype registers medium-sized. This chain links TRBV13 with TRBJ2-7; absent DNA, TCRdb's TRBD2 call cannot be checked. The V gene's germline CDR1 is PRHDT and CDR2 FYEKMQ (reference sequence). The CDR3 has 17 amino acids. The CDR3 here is CASSLRTASGNSYEQYF.

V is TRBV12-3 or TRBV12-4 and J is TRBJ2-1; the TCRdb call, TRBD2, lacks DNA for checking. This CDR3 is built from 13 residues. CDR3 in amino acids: CASRLAGLNEQFF.

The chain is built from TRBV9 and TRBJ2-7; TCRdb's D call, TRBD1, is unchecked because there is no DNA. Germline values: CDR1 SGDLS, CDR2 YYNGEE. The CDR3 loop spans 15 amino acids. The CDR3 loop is CASSAGGQGSDEQYF.

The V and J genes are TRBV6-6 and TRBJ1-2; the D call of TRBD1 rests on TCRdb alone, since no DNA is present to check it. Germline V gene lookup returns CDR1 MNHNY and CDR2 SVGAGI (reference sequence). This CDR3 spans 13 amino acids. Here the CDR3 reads CASNGQGYYGYTF.

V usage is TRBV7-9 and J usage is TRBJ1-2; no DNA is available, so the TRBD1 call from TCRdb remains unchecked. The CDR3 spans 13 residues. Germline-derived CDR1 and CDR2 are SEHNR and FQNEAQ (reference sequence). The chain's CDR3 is CASSSGQYYGYTF.

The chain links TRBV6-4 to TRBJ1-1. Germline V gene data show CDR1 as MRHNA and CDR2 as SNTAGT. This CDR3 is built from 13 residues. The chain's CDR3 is CASSRGGIAEAFF.

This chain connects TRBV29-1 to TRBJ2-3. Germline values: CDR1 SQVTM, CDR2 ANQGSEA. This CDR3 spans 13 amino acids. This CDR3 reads CSVVWRLTDTQYF.

CDR3 region: CATRTNPGVTEAFF. V and J are TRBV15 and TRBJ1-1; TCRdb names TRBD1, which stays unverified in the absence of DNA. Per germline, CDR1 LNHNV and CDR2 YYDKDF (reference sequence). The CDR3 has 14 amino acids. Combining the CDR3 with reference TRBV15 and TRBJ1-1 gives the whole variable domain DAMVIQNPRYQVTQFGKPVTLSCSQTLNHNVMYWYQQKSSQAPKLLFHYYDKDFNNEADTPDNFQSRRPNTSFCFLDIRSPGLGDTAMYLCATRTNPGVTEAFFGQGTRLTVV.

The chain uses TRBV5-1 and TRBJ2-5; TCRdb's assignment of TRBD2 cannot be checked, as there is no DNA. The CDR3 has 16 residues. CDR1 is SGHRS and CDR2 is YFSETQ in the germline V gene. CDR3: CASKEGLTTIQETQYF.

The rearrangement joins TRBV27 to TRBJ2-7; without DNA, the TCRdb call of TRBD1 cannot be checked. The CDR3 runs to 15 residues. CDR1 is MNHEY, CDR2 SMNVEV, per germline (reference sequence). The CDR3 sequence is CASSPTGGPRYEQYF.

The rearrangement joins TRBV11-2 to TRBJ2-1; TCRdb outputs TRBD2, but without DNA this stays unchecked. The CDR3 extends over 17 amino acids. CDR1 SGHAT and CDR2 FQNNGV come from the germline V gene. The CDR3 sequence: CASSLVSSRGGYNEQFF.

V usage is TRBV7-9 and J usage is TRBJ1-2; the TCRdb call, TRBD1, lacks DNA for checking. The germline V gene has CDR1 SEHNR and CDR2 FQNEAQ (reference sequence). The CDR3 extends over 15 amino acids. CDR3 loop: CASRTGTGGFVGYTF.

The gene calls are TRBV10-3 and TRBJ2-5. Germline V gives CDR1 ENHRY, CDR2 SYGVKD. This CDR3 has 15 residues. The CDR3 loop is CAISEIGMGQETQYF.

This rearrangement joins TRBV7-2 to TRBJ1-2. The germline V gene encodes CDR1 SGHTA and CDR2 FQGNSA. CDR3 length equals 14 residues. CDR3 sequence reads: CASSLSRGGYGYTF.